This is a list of T cell receptor beta chains from one sample in a study of T-cell reconstitution after alpha-beta-depleted transplantation in children. TCRdb independently ran MiXCR on the PCR reads; one entry per CDR3 protein. The table has hundreds of thousands of distinct CDR3 sequences, about 33% seen once. The specimen was PBMCs from the stem cell graft donor, collected from the stem cell graft. Receptors originate from a human donor who donated a stem cell graft to a child with aplastic anemia. The CDR3 runs from the conserved cysteine through the conserved F or W. D genes are given only for firm matches. Not every row has a clone size; where given, it reads once, few, many or a size class.

>.|TRBV5-1|TRBJ1-1|14|.
TGCGCCAGCAGCTATTTGTACGTGAACACTGAAGCTTTCTTT
CASSYLYVNTEAFF
>.|TRBV20-1|TRBJ1-1|13|few
TGCAGTGCTTCCGGGACACCGAACACTGAAGCTTTCTTT
CSASGTPNTEAFF
>.|TRBV11-3|TRBJ2-2|16|.
TGTGCCAGCAGCCCAGGCGAGTTCGCGGACACCGGGGAGCTGTTTTTT
CASSPGEFADTGELFF
>.|TRBV5-5|TRBJ2-2|18|few
TGTGCCAGCAGCTTCGGGCTGGGGGGCATTCGGGACACCGGGGAGCTGTTTTTT
CASSFGLGGIRDTGELFF
>.|TRBV7-2|TRBJ1-2|14|.
TGTGCCAGCAGCGCCTACAGGTCCTCCTATGGCTACACCTTC
CASSAYRSSYGYTF
>TRBD2|TRBV20-1|TRBJ2-5|17|.
TGCAGTGCAACCTCTAGCTTTTCGGGAGGGGGGCAAGAGACCCAGTACTTC
CSATSSFSGGGQETQYF
>.|TRBV27|TRBJ2-5|15|few
TGTGCCAGCAGTTCCACCGGGACTCGTGGGGGGACCCAGTACTTC
CASSSTGTRGGTQYF
>.|TRBV29-1|TRBJ1-1|13|few
TGCAGCGTTCCGTCGGGAATGAACACTGAAGCTTTCTTT
CSVPSGMNTEAFF
>.|TRBV18|TRBJ1-2|15|.
TGTGCCAGCTCACCACGGGGGGTTGGCAACTATGGCTACACCTTC
CASSPRGVGNYGYTF
>.|TRBV7-9|TRBJ1-1|12|.
TGTGCCAGCAGCAACGGATACACTGAAGCTTTCTTT
CASSNGYTEAFF
>.|TRBV29-1|TRBJ2-3|16|.
TGCAGCGTCGAATTGGGGGACCGCAGCACAGTTGATACGCAGTATTTT
CSVELGDRSTVDTQYF
>TRBD2|TRBV27|TRBJ2-3|15|.
TGTGCCAGCAGTCCCCTAGCGGGAACCACAGATACGCAGTATTTT
CASSPLAGTTDTQYF
>.|TRBV7-2|TRBJ2-3|15|.
TGTGCCAGCAGCTTAGCGCTAGGGGGCACAGATACGCAGTATTTT
CASSLALGGTDTQYF
>TRBD2|TRBV5-1|TRBJ2-1|15|many
TGCGCCAGCAGCTTGAGGCTAGCGGGCTACAATGAGCAGTTCTTC
CASSLRLAGYNEQFF
>.|TRBV5-1|TRBJ2-1|14|few
TGCGCCAGCAGCTCCCGGGAGAAAGAAAATGAGCAGTTCTTC
CASSSREKENEQFF
>.|TRBV11-2|TRBJ1-4|11|few
TGTGCCAGCAGCCAATCCAGAAAACTGTTTTTT
CASSQSRKLFF
>.|TRBV7-2|TRBJ2-7|14|many
TGTGCCAGCACCGTGGACTACTTCAACTACGAGCAGTACTTC
CASTVDYFNYEQYF
>.|TRBV29-1|TRBJ2-3|16|.
TGCAGCGTTGAAGATCAGATGAGGCTCCTCACAGATACGCAGTATTTT
CSVEDQMRLLTDTQYF
>TRBD2|TRBV19|TRBJ2-1|15|.
TGTGCCAGTAGTCCTGGGACTAGCGGTTTTAGGGAGCAGTTCTTC
CASSPGTSGFREQFF
>.|TRBV5-1|TRBJ2-1|18|.
TGCGCCAGCAGCCTAGAAGCTAGCGATACTACCTCCTACAATGAGCAGTTCTTC
CASSLEASDTTSYNEQFF
>TRBD2|TRBV7-9|TRBJ2-1|13|.
TGTGCCAGCAGCTTAGGCGGGGGACATGAGCAGTTCTTC
CASSLGGGHEQFF